This T cell receptor (beta chain) was obtained from a study of T cell repertoires in cytomegalovirus infection. Background on the study: Carrying CMV and the relevant HLA type showed in public TCR beta signatures.

This clonotype was picked up many times. Its specificity is unknown. One entry per CDR3 protein results from TCRdb running MiXCR on the reads. The sample contains nearly 450,000 distinct CDR3 sequences, around 32% of which appear only once. Study-wide results and caveats: The study identified carriers of CMV plus the relevant HLA from cumulative public TCR beta family frequency. Within the response measured ex vivo, HLA-C-restricted CMV-specific TCR beta clonotypes were dominant.

V was pared by 1 base and J by 5 bases, with 10 bases between. Looked up from germline, CDR1 is LGHNA and CDR2 is YSLEER. This CDR3 spans 14 amino acids. This chain connects TRBV4-3 to TRBJ2-3; D is undetermined. Sequencing used PBMCs. The receptor was isolated from a human donor in good health (CMV status not recorded). Some clones in this sample may be carry-over from other donors' samples. CDR3 DNA: TGCGCCAGCAGCCAAGTCTGGGGTGAAGATACGCAGTATTTT. It is translated as CASSQVWGEDTQYF.